Shown below are 20 T cell receptor beta chains from a single sample sequenced in a study of blood T cells in healthy people across ages. Alongside a J-beta primer mix, a sample-barcoded 5' primer served in a second PCR lasting roughly 7 to 11 cycles. MiXCR, run by TCRdb on the 5' RACE reads, gives a single entry per CDR3 protein. The sample carries roughly 800,000 distinct CDR3 sequences, roughly 60% recorded once. Sample: blood. These receptors all stem from a man aged 25-40 years in good health.

The chain couples TRBV6-6 to TRBJ2-7, with D possibly being TRBD2 (6 bases). The CDR3 runs to 17 residues. V lost 5 bases and J 0 bases, leaving 20 bases between the germline ends. Per germline, CDR1 MNHNY and CDR2 SVGAGI (reference sequence). In DNA form, the CDR3 reads TGTGCCAGCAGTAATCCCCCCGGGACTCCTAACTCCTACGAGCAGTACTTC. This sequence encodes CASSNPPGTPNSYEQYF.

In its sample, this clonotype was seen a few times. This rearrangement joins TRBV11-1 to TRBJ2-1; 8 positions agree with TRBD1. V trimming: 3 bases; J trimming: 4 bases; junction bases outside the gene matches: 5. Germline V gives CDR1 SGHAT, CDR2 FQDESV (reference sequence). The CDR3 covers 15 residues. The CDR3 spells CASSLGTGIYNEQFF. The CDR3 region has the DNA TGTGCCAGCAGCTTGGGGACAGGAATTTACAATGAGCAGTTCTTC.

This clonotype was seen more than once but under ten times. The chain uses TRBV20-1 and TRBJ2-5; D call uncertain. Matching the DNA end better, TRBJ2-7 makes the J call doubtful. The CDR3 runs 12 residues. CDR1 and CDR2 (germline): DFQATT, SNEGSKA (reference sequence). This chain's CDR3 is CSARESTYEQYF. Here the CDR3 DNA reads TGCAGTGCTAGGGAGAGTACCTACGAGCAGTACTTC.

The chain has TRBV5-5 and TRBJ2-5; possibly TRBD1 or TRBD2 for D (6 bases each). Germline V CDR1 and CDR2: SGHKS, YYEKEE (reference sequence). This CDR3 comprises 14 residues. Trimming took off 2 bases at V and 4 bases at J, with 12 bases between the two ends. This CDR3 reads CASSFGGLGETQYF. DNA for the CDR3: TGTGCCAGCAGCTTTGGGGGGCTCGGAGAGACCCAGTACTTC.

The chain carries TRBV18 and TRBJ1-2, with 11 positions matching TRBD1. Trimming at V came to 6 bases and at J to 7 bases, leaving 13 bases not matched to a gene. CDR3 length: 16 residues. The germline gives CDR1 KGHSH, CDR2 LQKENI. CDR3 amino acids: CASSPGQGASTSGYTF. CDR3 coding DNA: TGTGCCAGCTCGCCCGGACAGGGGGCCTCAACTTCTGGCTACACCTTC.

The J gene is TRBJ2-3, the V gene TRBV12-3 or TRBV12-4, with 7 bases lining up with TRBD1. V was pared by 5 bases and J by 5 bases, with 10 bases of the junction left unmatched. CDR3 length: 15 amino acids. In DNA form, the CDR3 reads TGTGCCAGCAGTCAGCGACAGGGTGGTGGAGATACGCAGTATTTT. This translates into CASSQRQGGGDTQYF.

V and J are TRBV7-2 and TRBJ2-7; tentative D call: TRBD1 (6 bases). The CDR3 has 13 amino acids. Germline-derived CDR1 and CDR2 are SGHTA and FQGNSA. Trimming left V 5 bases short and J 4 bases short, with 12 bases between. The CDR3 nucleotides read TGTGCCAGCAGCACACAGGGTTGGTACGAGCAGTACTTC. Residues: CASSTQGWYEQYF.

This clonotype was picked up a small number of times. The chain uses TRBV4-2 and TRBJ1-5; weak D call: TRBD1 (5 bases). With 2 bases removed from V and 7 bases from J, the gap between germline ends came to 15 bases. The CDR3 length is 15 residues. In germline, CDR1 is LGHNA, CDR2 YNFKEQ. The CDR3, as DNA: TGTGCCAGCAGCCAATTCTTTCAGGGTGGGCAGCCCCAGCATTTT. Translated: CASSQFFQGGQPQHF.

The genes are TRBV14 and TRBJ2-1; 9 bases line up with TRBD2. The V and J ends lost 5 bases and 4 bases, in that order; junction bases with no gene match: 15. The CDR3 totals 18 residues. The germline gives CDR1 SGHDN, CDR2 FVKESK. The CDR3 DNA is TGTGCCAGCAGCTCGACAAAGGAAGGACTAGCGAAATACAATGAGCAGTTCTTC. It yields the protein CASSSTKEGLAKYNEQFF.

There are a few counts of this clonotype. V is TRBV29-1 and J is TRBJ2-7; D may correspond to TRBD1 or TRBD2 (5 bases each). With 6 bases removed from V and 3 bases from J, the gap between germline ends came to 9 bases. The length of the CDR3 is 11 residues. Germline V CDR1 and CDR2: SQVTM, ANQGSEA. The DNA for the CDR3 is TGCAGCGTCTCGAGGGGCTACGAGCAGTACTTC. It translates to CSVSRGYEQYF.

This clonotype was counted once. This chain connects TRBV6-1 to TRBJ2-7; D is ambiguous. The CDR3 contains 14 residues. Trimming took 2 bases from V and 4 from J, leaving 12 bases between them. Germline CDR1 and CDR2: MNHNS and SASEGT. CDR3 in amino acids: CASSERAPLYEQYF. CDR3 nucleotide sequence: TGTGCCAGCAGTGAAAGGGCGCCCTTATACGAGCAGTACTTC.

This clonotype has only one observation. This chain uses TRBV5-1 with TRBJ1-2, with 7 bases identical to TRBD1. V trimming: 5 bases; J trimming: 4 bases; junction bases outside the gene matches: 23. The CDR3 is made up of 19 amino acids. Germline CDR1 SGHRS, CDR2 YFSETQ. This chain's CDR3 is CASSREPIGTAGAPYGYTF. CDR3 DNA sequence: TGCGCCAGCAGTAGAGAACCGATTGGGACAGCGGGGGCCCCCTATGGCTACACCTTC. Using reference TRBV5-1 and TRBJ1-2 for the parts outside the CDR3, the full variable domain is KAGVTQTPRYLIKTRGQQVTLSCSPISGHRSVSWYQQTPGQGLQFLFEYFSETQRNKGNFPGRFSGRQFSNSRSEMNVSTLELGDSALYLCASSREPIGTAGAPYGYTFGSGTRLTVV.

The V gene is TRBV3-1, the J gene TRBJ2-4; D is uncertain. Trimming took off 0 bases at V and 0 bases at J, with 15 bases between the two ends. This CDR3 has 18 residues. Germline CDR1 is LGHDT and CDR2 is YNNKEL (reference sequence). CDR3 nucleotides: TGTGCCAGCAGCCAAGATTTGGGGATTAGTCTAGCCAAAAACATTCAGTACTTC. Protein: CASSQDLGISLAKNIQYF.

This chain connects TRBV2 to TRBJ2-3; either TRBD1 or TRBD2 may fit D (5 bases each). CDR3 length: 14 amino acids. Trimming removed 1 base from V and 9 bases from J, with 14 bases in between. CDR1 is SNHLY, CDR2 FYNNEI, per germline. The CDR3 bases are TGTGCCAGCAGTGAAGAAAGGGACCTCGGAACGCAGTATTTT. It specifies CASSEERDLGTQYF.

This chain connects TRBV4-3 to TRBJ1-1, with 10 positions matching TRBD1. The junction had 13 bases not matched to a gene; V was cut back by 4 bases and J by 5 bases. Per germline, CDR1 LGHNA and CDR2 YSLEER. This CDR3 contains 17 residues. DNA of the CDR3: TGCGCCAGCAGCCCTAGTCCCCAAGGGACAGGGGCAACTGAAGCTTTCTTT. It translates to CASSPSPQGTGATEAFF.

This chain uses TRBV7-2 with TRBJ2-1; unclear D gene. Germline V gives CDR1 SGHTA, CDR2 FQGNSA. CDR3 length: 14 residues. V was trimmed by 5 bases and J by 5 bases, leaving 13 bases between them. The CDR3, as DNA: TGTGCCAGCAGCGTCCTCACTTGGGACAATGAGCAGTTCTTC. This codes for CASSVLTWDNEQFF.

The V call is TRBV20-1, the J call TRBJ2-5, with D unclear. Germline CDR1 is DFQATT and CDR2 is SNEGSKA (reference sequence). The CDR3 is made up of 10 amino acids. V was shortened by 5 bases and J by 4 bases, with 5 bases between the two germline ends. The CDR3 region has the DNA TGCAGTGCTCATCGAGAGACCCAGTACTTC. Translation gives CSAHRETQYF.

The chain joins TRBV20-1 to TRBJ1-1; D gene uncertain. The CDR3 is made up of 15 amino acids. V was pared by 0 bases and J by 1 base, with 12 bases between. The germline V gene has CDR1 DFQATT and CDR2 SNEGSKA (reference sequence). Here the CDR3 reads CSARDSTSGNTEAFF. The CDR3 DNA sequence: TGCAGTGCTAGAGATTCTACAAGCGGGAACACTGAAGCTTTCTTT.

This clonotype turned up a few times. J is TRBJ2-5 and V is TRBV15; D gene unclear. With 1 base removed from V and 2 bases from J, the gap between germline ends came to 17 bases. Germline-derived CDR1 and CDR2 are LNHNV and YYDKDF (reference sequence). This CDR3 comprises 17 residues. For the CDR3, the DNA is TGTGCCACCAGCAGAGCTACCAAACTCCGGGCACAAGAGACCCAGTACTTC. It yields the protein CATSRATKLRAQETQYF.

V and J are TRBV12-3 or TRBV12-4 and TRBJ1-2; D is unclear. The CDR3 totals 14 residues. V was pared by 6 bases and J by 0 bases, with 11 bases between. For the CDR3, the DNA is TGTGCCAGCAGGCCTTCTCTAGCTAACTATGGCTACACCTTC. This codes for CASRPSLANYGYTF.